The clone carrying this TCR beta chain was observed at least ten times. The data are from a study of T cells in Graves' hyperthyroidism and ophthalmopathy. Amplified regions were TCR beta CDR3 sequences from RNA transcripts. First-round RT-PCR targeting the TCR CDR3 was performed with the HTBI primer set. TCRdb ran MiXCR on the multiplex PCR reads and lists one entry per CDR3 protein. The sample consists of fewer than 200,000 distinct CDR3 sequences, 15% to 20% of them appearing once. The CDR3 has 13 amino acids. Germline loops: CDR1 PRHDT, CDR2 FYEKMQ (reference sequence). Trimming removed 4 bases from V and 7 bases from J; junction bases left unmatched: 4.

Sequencing was carried out using blood. The origin of this receptor is a woman in her 50s with Graves' hyperthyroidism. This chain connects TRBV13 to TRBJ1-5; 7 bases are shared with TRBD1. CDR3 in DNA: TGTGCCAGCAGCTCAAAACAGGGGCAGCCCCAGCATTTT. Amino acid sequence: CASSSKQGQPQHF.